This entry lists 2 T cell receptor beta chains sequenced from one sample in a study of somatic mutations in cytotoxic T cells in rheumatoid arthritis. The method was immunoSEQ multiplex PCR; TCRdb's version includes in-frame clones alone and lacks a portion of them. The sample includes 9,500 to 11,000 clones, over 80% of them seen just once. Source material: CD8+ T cells sorted from blood. These receptors were collected from an adult with rheumatoid arthritis.

CDR3 residues: CASSLLGVTEAFF. Written as DNA, the CDR3 is TGTGCCAGCAGTTTATTAGGGGTTACTGAAGCTTTCTTT. V is TRBV5-6 and J is TRBJ1-1, with a tentative D call TRBD1 (5 bases). The V end was cut by 5 bases, the J end by 5 bases, with 13 bases between. This CDR3 has 13 amino acids. The V gene's germline CDR1 is SGHDT and CDR2 YYEEEE.

The chain employs TRBV5-4 and TRBJ2-7, with 9 bases identical to TRBD2. This CDR3 contains 15 residues. The V and J ends lost 0 bases and 2 bases, in that order; junction bases with no gene match: 3. Germline V lookup: CDR1 SGHNT, CDR2 YYREEE (reference sequence). CDR3 sequence reads: CASSLGAGGTYEQYF. In nucleotides, the CDR3 is TGTGCCAGCAGCTTGGGGGCGGGAGGGACCTACGAGCAGTACTTC.